What follows is one T cell receptor beta chain and its context. There is no known antigen for this receptor. Qualities for individual bases were not recorded, and no much larger clone is one base off. The immunoSEQ Assay, a bias-controlled multiplex PCR, was used to amplify TCRbeta CDR3 regions from genomic DNA. Per the authors' processing: The number of nucleated cells in each sample was estimated by amplification of reference gene primers within the assay. Sequence reads were collapsed and filtered to measure the absolute abundance of every unique TCRbeta CDR3 rearrangement. For each sample, productive Simpson clonality was calculated by taking the square root of Simpson's diversity index across productive rearrangements. TCRdb carries this immuneACCESS record with in-frame sequences only. Its versions omit some clonotypes, under half of them owing to an unresolved V gene in the studies checked, with the rest unexplained. Clonal size and the V and J genes are those of that table, whereas D and trimming came from the DNA. The sample includes around 250,000 clones, with around 83% observed a single time. The ten most abundant clones make up about 3.6% of the sample.

These data are taken from a study of blood T cell repertoires in COVID-19 (dated by TCRdb to about 2020). Describing the broader study: Collaborator samples came from the United States, Italy and Spain and covered acute and convalescent phases of COVID-19. The prospective study material was composed of cDNA or gDNA derived from T cells, B-cell-depleted T cells, or PBMCs. Subjects who had been exposed to COVID-19, were actively infected with it, or had recovered from it provided the deeply sampled blood TCRbeta repertoires that made up the dataset. The repertoires were released in a freely available public database meant as a resource for research on the immune response to SARS-CoV-2. The samples were drawn from two sources: the first 160 participants of the ongoing ImmuneRACE study, and 950 to 1,500 subjects contributed by 6 global collaborators. Sample metadata almost always included a de-identified subject ID, COVID-19 status, age in years and sex. HLA class I and class II types, where available, came from metadata supplied by the sample provider rather than from assay-based typing.

Collaborating institutions collected whole blood in K2EDTA tubes following their own protocols. For TCRbeta analysis, collaborators shipped samples in one of three forms: frozen whole blood, isolated PBMCs, or DNA extracted from either of those sample types. Overall study results and their limits: How much clinical and demographic metadata was included differed by source and by participant, and the metadata was provided uncurated.

This sequence was found in a man aged 18 to 30 with active or convalescent COVID-19. The specimen was peripheral blood.

The sequenced DNA is TGTGCCAGCAGTGAGGGAGGTGGGGCGGGGAATGAGCAGTTCTTC. Its product reads: CASSEGGGAGNEQFF. The chain was built from TRBV6-4 and TRBJ2-1; a weak D assignment points to TRBD2 (6 bases agree). As encoded in the germline V gene, CDR1 is MRHNA while CDR2 is SNTAGT. The V and J ends are trimmed by 3 bases and 7 bases, leaving 16 bases between them. The CDR3 goes from the cysteine to the phenylalanine over 15 residues. Only the CDR3 portion is preserved as DNA: 45 bases, with reading frame beginning at the first base.